This T cell receptor (beta chain) was sequenced in a study of control samples from healthy donors and cancer patients. This table comes from immunoSEQ multiplex PCR, and its TCRdb copy is limited to in-frame clones, with some not included. Found here are about 86,000 clones, 80% to 95% of them singletons; the top ten hold about 1.5%. V shed 0 bases and J 5 bases; nucleotides not matched to a gene: 5. The germline gives CDR1 SGHDT, CDR2 YYEEEE. This CDR3 contains 15 residues. The sequence came from a woman younger than 45 in good health. Input material: blood. J is TRBJ2-5 and V is TRBV5-6, with 9 bases matching TRBD2. The CDR3, as DNA: TGTGCCAGCAGCTTGGCCGGACTAGCGATGGAGACCCAGTACTTC. Translation: CASSLAGLAMETQYF. Together with reference TRBV5-6 and TRBJ2-5, the CDR3 gives the full variable domain: DAGVTQSPTHLIKTRGQQVTLRCSPKSGHDTVSWYQQALGQGPQFIFQYYEEEERQRGNFPDRFSGHQFPNYSSELNVNALLLGDSALYLCASSLAGLAMETQYFGPGTRLLVL.